This TCR beta chain was captured by sequencing in a study of chemoradiotherapy in HPV16-positive cancers. At the level of the study: Candidate HPV-specific T-cell clones and common TCR motifs came from functional assays in two HPV16-positive patients.

Measured with immunoSEQ multiplex PCR; TCRdb has only the in-frame clones, and not every one. The profile shows roughly 9,300 clones, roughly 83% of them singletons. Study-wide points: During treatment, candidate HPV-specific clones and E7-related motifs expanded in tumor. Functional assays defining HPV-specific T cells used only two HPV16-positive patients.

Turning to this clone: Its specificity is unknown.

Repeated repertoire sampling spanned the course of chemoradiotherapy. The source is a human donor with HPV-associated anogenital cancer. This sample comprised blood, obtained from a patient who underwent chemoradiotherapy.

The CDR3 region is CASSLGGSQETQYF. CDR3 DNA: TGCGCCAGCAGCTTGGGAGGGTCCCAAGAGACCCAGTACTTC. The chain joins TRBV5-1 to TRBJ2-5; possibly TRBD2 for D (5 bases). Trimming pared 0 bases from V and 1 base from J, leaving 7 bases between. The CDR3 has 14 amino acids. CDR1 is SGHRS and CDR2 is YFSETQ in the germline V gene.